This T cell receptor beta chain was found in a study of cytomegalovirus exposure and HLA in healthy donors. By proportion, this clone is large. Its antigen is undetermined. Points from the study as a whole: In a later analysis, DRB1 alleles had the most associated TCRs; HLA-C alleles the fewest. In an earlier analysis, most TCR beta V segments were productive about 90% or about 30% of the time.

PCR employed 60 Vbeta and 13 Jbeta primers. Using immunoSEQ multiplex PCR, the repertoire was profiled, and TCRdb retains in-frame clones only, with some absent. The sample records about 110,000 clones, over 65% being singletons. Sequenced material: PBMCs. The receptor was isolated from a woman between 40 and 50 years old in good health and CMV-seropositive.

The CDR3 DNA sequence: TGCGCCAGCAGCCAAGATCTCGACCTCACGGGGCAGCCCCAGCATTTT. It specifies CASSQDLDLTGQPQHF. The chain links TRBV4-3 to TRBJ1-5; D call uncertain. Germline CDR1 reads LGHNA; CDR2 reads YSLEER. V shed 0 bases and J shed 7 bases, with 16 bases lying between them. The CDR3 covers 16 residues.